These 13 T cell receptor beta chains were all obtained from the same sample, sequenced in a study of blood T cell repertoires in COVID-19. Data came from immunoSEQ multiplex PCR; TCRdb stores just in-frame clones and leaves some out. This sample has 270,000 or so clones, with approximately 82% found just once. Source material: peripheral blood. These receptors all come from a woman aged 18-30 years with acute or convalescent COVID-19.

The rearrangement links TRBV29-1 to TRBJ2-1, with 13 positions matching TRBD2. The CDR3 contains 18 residues. CDR1 is SQVTM, CDR2 ANQGSEA, per germline. V lost 3 bases to trimming and J lost 4 bases; unmatched junction nucleotides: 12. CDR3: CSVEADLGTSGMYNEQFF. The DNA of the CDR3 is TGCAGCGTTGAGGCAGACCTGGGGACTAGCGGGATGTACAATGAGCAGTTCTTC.

The chain couples TRBV19 to TRBJ2-7, with 9 bases that match TRBD1. After removal of 4 bases from V and 0 bases from J, the junction contained 4 bases not matched to a gene. CDR3 length: 15 residues. Germline-derived CDR1 and CDR2 are LNHDA and SQIVND (reference sequence). CDR3 residues: CASSKGQGSSYEQYF. The DNA of the CDR3 is TGTGCCAGTAGTAAAGGACAGGGGAGCTCCTACGAGCAGTACTTC.

This chain joins TRBV18 and TRBJ1-2, with D possibly being TRBD1 (5 bases). The CDR3 spans 14 residues. Germline lookup yields CDR1 KGHSH and CDR2 LQKENI. V was cut by 2 bases and J by 8 bases, with 15 bases left in between. The CDR3 region has the DNA TGTGCCAGCTCACCAAATAACGTTCAGGGAGGCTACACCTTC. Protein product: CASSPNNVQGGYTF.

V and J are TRBV12-5 and TRBJ1-2; 10 positions match TRBD1. CDR3 length: 14 amino acids. Germline values: CDR1 LGHNT, CDR2 FRNRAP. V lost 5 bases, J lost 5 bases, and 5 bases stayed unmatched. CDR3 sequence (DNA): TGTGCTAGTGGTCAGGGACAGGGGCCTTATGGCTACACCTTC. It encodes CASGQGQGPYGYTF.

On this clone: A much larger clone lies a single base off, so this may be a read error. The V gene is TRBV11-2, the J gene TRBJ2-7; 7 bases agree with TRBD2. This CDR3 contains 15 residues. J lost 3 bases, V lost 0 bases, and 5 bases had no gene match. From germline, CDR1 is SGHAT and CDR2 FQNNGV. In nucleotides, the CDR3 is TGTGCCAGCAGCTTAGAGGCGGGGGACCTCTACGAGCAGTACTTC. Translation gives CASSLEAGDLYEQYF.

This sequence joins TRBV18 and TRBJ2-5; TRBD1 is a possible D gene (5 bases). CDR3 length: 15 residues. Germline V gives CDR1 KGHSH, CDR2 LQKENI. V was trimmed by 1 base and J by 2 bases, leaving 11 bases between them. The CDR3 DNA sequence: TGTGCCAGCTCACCACTCGCAGGGCAACAAGAGACCCAGTACTTC. Protein sequence: CASSPLAGQQETQYF.

The chain links TRBV7-2 to TRBJ2-7, with D possibly TRBD2 on 7 matching bases. Germline lookup yields CDR1 SGHTA and CDR2 FQGNSA. V lost 2 bases, J lost 2 bases, and 10 bases lay in between. The CDR3 sequence is 14 residues long. The CDR3 DNA follows: TGTGCCAGCAGCTTAACGGGGGGCACCTACGAGCAGTACTTC. Protein: CASSLTGGTYEQYF.

The chain employs TRBV30 and TRBJ2-3; possibly TRBD2 for D (6 bases). CDR1 and CDR2 (germline): GTSNPN, SVGIG (reference sequence). With 2 bases removed from V and 3 bases from J, the gap between germline ends came to 15 bases. The CDR3 loop spans 15 amino acids. CDR3 in DNA: TGTGCCTGGAGTAGGTCGGGAGTGGGGACAGATACGCAGTATTTT. Amino acids: CAWSRSGVGTDTQYF.

The chain combines TRBV7-2 with TRBJ2-7, with TRBD2 as a possible D gene (6 bases). In germline, CDR1 is SGHTA, CDR2 FQGNSA. The length of the CDR3 is 14 residues. The V end lost 1 base, the J end lost 3 bases, and 10 bases lay between the germline ends. The CDR3 nucleotides are TGTGCCAGCAGCTTAGGGGGACTTTACTACGAGCAGTACTTC. It yields the protein CASSLGGLYYEQYF. Together with reference TRBV7-2 and TRBJ2-7, the CDR3 gives the full variable domain: GAGVSQSPSNKVTEKGKDVELRCDPISGHTALYWYRQSLGQGLEFLIYFQGNSAPDKSGLPSDRFSAERTGGSVSTLTIQRTQQEDSAVYLCASSLGGLYYEQYFGPGTRLTVT.

This chain connects TRBV20-1 to TRBJ1-2; D gene ambiguous. This CDR3 has 11 residues. Germline CDR1 and CDR2: DFQATT and SNEGSKA (reference sequence). The germline V and J ends were trimmed by 6 bases and 8 bases, with 13 bases remaining between them. In DNA form, the CDR3 reads TGCAGTGCCCTACGGTCGTTGGGCTACACCTTC. Protein: CSALRSLGYTF.

The sample holds a few counts of this clone. This sequence joins TRBV4-3 and TRBJ2-1; D is undetermined. This CDR3 has 16 amino acids. The V end was cut by 1 base, the J end by 9 bases, with 19 bases between. Per the germline V gene, CDR1 is LGHNA and CDR2 is YSLEER. Here the CDR3 reads CASSQVLGQVLSEQFF. CDR3 DNA: TGCGCCAGCAGCCAAGTCCTTGGGCAGGTGCTTAGTGAGCAGTTCTTC.

The sample holds one count of this clone. The chain couples TRBV2 to TRBJ2-3; 8 nucleotides agree with TRBD2. Looked up from germline, CDR1 is SNHLY and CDR2 is FYNNEI. Trimming cost V 3 bases and J 3 bases; bases outside gene matches: 8. The CDR3 length is 16 residues. This CDR3 reads CASSEVTSETTDTQYF. CDR3 nucleotide sequence: TGTGCCAGCAGTGAGGTGACTAGCGAAACGACAGATACGCAGTATTTT.

This chain uses TRBV30 with TRBJ1-5; D call uncertain. This CDR3 has 20 residues. Per the germline V gene, CDR1 is GTSNPN and CDR2 is SVGIG (reference sequence). V was trimmed by 0 bases and J by 0 bases, leaving 24 bases between them. CDR3 region: CAWSVPIGGSPLYSNQPQHF. The CDR3 bases are TGTGCCTGGAGTGTACCTATTGGTGGTAGCCCGCTCTATAGCAATCAGCCCCAGCATTTT.